One sample yielded the 19 T cell receptor beta chains listed below, sequenced in a study of blood T cell repertoires in COVID-19. Method: immunoSEQ multiplex PCR; TCRdb's copy keeps in-frame clones and lacks some. The sample has 200,000 to 300,000 clones, 75% to 85% seen once; the top ten hold around 5.5%. The source material was peripheral blood. The receptors were gathered from a human donor in a cohort sampled during active COVID-19.

The gene calls are TRBV11-2 and TRBJ2-2; D gene uncertain. In germline, CDR1 is SGHAT, CDR2 FQNNGV. V lost 2 bases to trimming and J lost 0 bases, with 7 bases between them. CDR3 length: 15 residues. The CDR3 DNA is TGTGCCAGCAGCTTAAATCTAGCGAACACCGGGGAGCTGTTTTTT. Translating it yields CASSLNLANTGELFF.

The gene calls are TRBV13 and TRBJ1-1, with 9 bases matching TRBD1. With V trimmed by 7 bases and J by 2 bases, 8 bases remained unmatched. Looked up from germline, CDR1 is PRHDT and CDR2 is FYEKMQ (reference sequence). This CDR3 is built from 15 residues. CDR3 bases: TGTGCCAGCACGATATGGGACAGGGACAACACTGAAGCTTTCTTT. Translated: CASTIWDRDNTEAFF.

This clone was counted ten times or more. The same CDR3 can be traced to other DNA sequences in this sample. The chain joins TRBV6-5 to TRBJ1-2; 10 bases agree with TRBD1. CDR1 is MNHEY, CDR2 SVGAGI, per germline. The CDR3 extends over 16 amino acids. V was clipped by 2 bases and J by 2 bases; unmatched bases: 5. CDR3 in DNA: TGTGCCAGCAGTTACAGTAGGACAGGGGGGAACTATGGCTACACCTTC. The encoded protein is CASSYSRTGGNYGYTF.

The chain joins TRBV30 to TRBJ1-6, with D possibly TRBD1 on 5 matching bases. The CDR3 is 14 amino acids. CDR1 and CDR2 from the germline V gene are GTSNPN and SVGIG (reference sequence). V lost 0 bases, J lost 9 bases, and 12 bases lay in between. The CDR3 DNA reads TGTGCCTGGAGTGTACAGGATGAGTTTTCACCCCTCCACTTT. Residues: CAWSVQDEFSPLHF. The full variable domain, with the rest looked up from reference TRBV30 and TRBJ1-6, is SQTIHQWPATLVQPVGSPLSLECTVEGTSNPNLYWYRQAAGRGLQLLFYSVGIGQISSEVPQNLSASRPQDRQFILSSKKLLLSDSGFYLCAWSVQDEFSPLHFGNGTRLTVT.

This clone has more than one count but fewer than ten. The chain uses TRBV9 and TRBJ1-4; 9 bases agree with TRBD1. V shed 4 bases, J shed 4 bases, and the junction held 8 bases outside the gene matches. The CDR3 is 16 residues long. Germline CDR1 and CDR2: SGDLS and YYNGEE. The CDR3 DNA reads as TGTGCCAGCAGCTCGCGACAGGGGGATGTTAATGAAAAACTGTTTTTT. This sequence encodes CASSSRQGDVNEKLFF.

The chain uses TRBV5-1 and TRBJ2-1, with a tentative D call TRBD1 (5 bases). V dropped 1 base and J dropped 5 bases, with 10 bases sitting between them. Germline lookup yields CDR1 SGHRS and CDR2 YFSETQ. The CDR3 is 14 residues long. Here the CDR3 DNA reads TGCGCCAGCAGCTTGACGGTAGGGGACAATGAGCAGTTCTTC. This sequence encodes CASSLTVGDNEQFF.

V usage is TRBV14 and J usage is TRBJ2-7; the D is unclear. CDR3 size: 13 residues. Germline values: CDR1 SGHDN, CDR2 FVKESK. The V end lost 3 bases, the J end lost 6 bases, and 12 bases lay between the germline ends. The CDR3: CASSHRKMSEQYF. CDR3 in DNA: TGTGCCAGCAGCCATAGAAAGATGTCCGAGCAGTACTTC.

The rearrangement joins TRBV6-5 to TRBJ2-7; 7 nucleotides match TRBD1. CDR3 length: 15 amino acids. The V gene end was trimmed by 7 bases and the J gene end by 4 bases; junction bases not matched to a gene: 13. The germline CDR1 and CDR2 sequences are MNHEY and SVGAGI. The CDR3 DNA reads TGTGCCAGCACCGGGACAGAGGGGGTAGCGTACGAGCAGTACTTC. Translation gives CASTGTEGVAYEQYF.

V and J are TRBV19 and TRBJ2-2, with 11 bases identical to TRBD1. V shed 4 bases, J shed 7 bases, and the junction held 5 bases outside the gene matches. Germline V gene lookup returns CDR1 LNHDA and CDR2 SQIVND (reference sequence). This CDR3 is 15 amino acids long. CDR3 sequence (DNA): TGTGCCAGTAGTAACGGACAGGGGGCCGTCGGGGAGCTGTTTTTT. Protein product: CASSNGQGAVGELFF.

The chain combines TRBV9 with TRBJ2-1; the match to TRBD1 covers 7 bases. The CDR3 is 15 residues long. Germline CDR1 is SGDLS and CDR2 is YYNGEE. The V and J ends lost 3 bases and 4 bases, in that order; junction bases with no gene match: 7. The chain's CDR3 is CASSGVRDRYNEQFF. The CDR3 region has the DNA TGTGCCAGCAGCGGTGTCCGGGACAGATACAATGAGCAGTTCTTC.

This clone was detected only once. The chain has TRBV14 and TRBJ2-7; 11 bases align to TRBD1. CDR3 length: 15 amino acids. J gave up 4 bases and V 4 bases, and 6 bases lay outside the gene matches. The germline CDR1 and CDR2 sequences are SGHDN and FVKESK. CDR3 sequence reads: CASSRGQGALYEQYF. CDR3 nucleotides: TGTGCCAGCAGCCGCGGACAGGGGGCATTATACGAGCAGTACTTC.

This clone was counted between two and nine times. The chain combines TRBV11-2 with TRBJ1-2, with D tentatively TRBD1 (5 bases). Germline loops: CDR1 SGHAT, CDR2 FQNNGV. The CDR3 covers 14 residues. V lost 0 bases and J 5 bases, leaving 10 bases between the germline ends. CDR3 amino acids: CASSLEGAGYGYTF. The CDR3 coding sequence is TGTGCCAGCAGCTTAGAAGGGGCTGGGTATGGCTACACCTTC.

The chain uses TRBV3-1 (or the pseudogene TRBV3-2) and TRBJ1-6; possibly TRBD1 for D (6 bases). Germline CDR1 reads LGHDT; CDR2 reads YNNKEL (reference sequence). The ends were cut back, 4 bases at V and 6 bases at J, with 16 bases in the middle. The CDR3 length is 16 residues. The DNA of the CDR3 is TGTGCCAGCAGCCGCGGCTTGGGGGCGCGTAATTCACCCCTCCACTTT. Its protein is CASSRGLGARNSPLHF.

This clone showed up just once. The rearrangement joins TRBV15 to TRBJ1-1; perhaps TRBD1 as D (5 bases). This CDR3 spans 13 amino acids. Germline loops: CDR1 LNHNV, CDR2 YYDKDF (reference sequence). V gave up 1 base and J gave up 7 bases, with 10 bases separating them. CDR3 sequence reads: CATSRVKTDEAFF. For the CDR3, the DNA is TGTGCCACCAGCAGAGTTAAGACAGATGAAGCTTTCTTT.

The chain links TRBV18 to TRBJ1-1, with D unresolved. Looked up from germline, CDR1 is KGHSH and CDR2 is LQKENI. CDR3 length: 15 amino acids. With 4 bases removed from V and 3 bases from J, the gap between germline ends came to 15 bases. Here the CDR3 DNA reads TGTGCCAGCTCACTGCGTCCACTCCGCGACACTGAAGCTTTCTTT. It codes for CASSLRPLRDTEAFF.

The chain combines TRBV6-5 with TRBJ2-5; 8 positions agree with TRBD1. The CDR3 has 13 residues. With V trimmed by 7 bases and J by 5 bases, 6 bases remained unmatched. Germline CDR1 is MNHEY and CDR2 is SVGAGI. This CDR3 is CASTNRGAETQYF. CDR3 DNA sequence: TGTGCCAGCACTAACAGGGGGGCGGAGACCCAGTACTTC.

This chain's CDR3 is CASNRGQGVGETQYF. CDR3 in DNA: TGTGCCAGCAACCGAGGACAGGGGGTCGGAGAGACCCAGTACTTC. This rearrangement joins TRBV7-6 to TRBJ2-5, with 10 bases identical to TRBD1. Germline CDR1 SGHVS, CDR2 FNYEAQ. The CDR3 is 15 amino acids. The V gene end was trimmed by 7 bases and the J gene end by 4 bases; junction bases not matched to a gene: 9. Supplemented by reference TRBV7-6 and TRBJ2-5, the full variable domain reads GAGVSQSPRYKVTKRGQDVALRCDPISGHVSLYWYRQALGQGPEFLTYFNYEAQQDKSGLPNDRFSAERPEGSISTLTIQRTEQRDSAMYRCASNRGQGVGETQYFGPGTRLLVL.

There are a few counts of this clone. This sequence joins TRBV5-6 and TRBJ1-2, with D possibly being TRBD1 (6 bases). V lost 5 bases to trimming and J lost 7 bases, with 18 bases between them. CDR3 size: 14 residues. The V gene's germline CDR1 is SGHDT and CDR2 YYEEEE. CDR3: CASSLYRVMSGYTF. The CDR3 coding sequence is TGTGCCAGCAGTTTGTACAGGGTGATGAGTGGCTACACCTTC.

The chain links TRBV27 to TRBJ2-1; D gene ambiguous. The CDR3 is made up of 13 amino acids. CDR1 is MNHEY and CDR2 is SMNVEV in the germline V gene (reference sequence). V was trimmed by 0 bases and J by 6 bases, leaving 6 bases between them. The DNA for the CDR3 is TGTGCCAGCAGTTTATCTTATTTCAATGAGCAGTTCTTC. This translates into CASSLSYFNEQFF.